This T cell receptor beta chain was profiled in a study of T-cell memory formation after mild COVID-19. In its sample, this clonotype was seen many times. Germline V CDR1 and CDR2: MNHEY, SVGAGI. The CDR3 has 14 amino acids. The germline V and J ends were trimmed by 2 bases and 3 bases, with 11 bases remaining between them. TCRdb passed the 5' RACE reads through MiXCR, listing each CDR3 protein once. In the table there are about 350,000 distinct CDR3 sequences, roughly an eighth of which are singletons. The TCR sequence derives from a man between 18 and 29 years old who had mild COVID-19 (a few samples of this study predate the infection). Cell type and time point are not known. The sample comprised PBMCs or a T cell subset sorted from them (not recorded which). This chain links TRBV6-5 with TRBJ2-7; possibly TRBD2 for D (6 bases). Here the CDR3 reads CASSYGGVDYEQYF. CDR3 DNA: TGTGCCAGCAGTTACGGCGGGGTTGACTACGAGCAGTACTTC.